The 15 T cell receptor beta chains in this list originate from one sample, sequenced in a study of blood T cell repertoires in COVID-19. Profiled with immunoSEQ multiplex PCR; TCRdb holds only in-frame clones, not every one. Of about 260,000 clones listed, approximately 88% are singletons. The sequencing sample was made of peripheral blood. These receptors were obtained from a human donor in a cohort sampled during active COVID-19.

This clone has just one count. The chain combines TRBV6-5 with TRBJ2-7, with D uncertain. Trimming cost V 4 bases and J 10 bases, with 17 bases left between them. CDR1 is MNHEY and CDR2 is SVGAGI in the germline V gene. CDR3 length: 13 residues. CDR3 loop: CASSSPPVEKQYF. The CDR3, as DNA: TGTGCCAGCAGTTCACCCCCCGTGGAGAAACAGTACTTC.

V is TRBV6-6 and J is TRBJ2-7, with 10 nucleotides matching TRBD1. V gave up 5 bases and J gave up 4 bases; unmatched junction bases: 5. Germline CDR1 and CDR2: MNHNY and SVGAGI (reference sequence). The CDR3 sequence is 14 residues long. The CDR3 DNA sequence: TGTGCCAGCAGTCCGACAGGGGGCCGGTACGAGCAGTACTTC. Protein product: CASSPTGGRYEQYF.

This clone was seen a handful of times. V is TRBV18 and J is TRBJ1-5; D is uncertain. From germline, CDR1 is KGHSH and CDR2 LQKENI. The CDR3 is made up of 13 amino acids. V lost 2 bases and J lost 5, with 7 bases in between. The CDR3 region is CASSPGEYQPQHF. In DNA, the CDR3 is TGTGCCAGCTCACCAGGGGAGTATCAGCCCCAGCATTTT.

The CDR3 DNA reads TGTGCCAGCAGTCCCCGGGAGGATCGGCCCCAGCATTTT. The encoded protein is CASSPREDRPQHF. The V and J genes are TRBV6-4 and TRBJ1-5; D not resolved. Germline CDR1 and CDR2: MRHNA and SNTAGT. V was shortened by 5 bases and J by 9 bases, with 14 bases between the two germline ends. This CDR3 region has 13 residues.

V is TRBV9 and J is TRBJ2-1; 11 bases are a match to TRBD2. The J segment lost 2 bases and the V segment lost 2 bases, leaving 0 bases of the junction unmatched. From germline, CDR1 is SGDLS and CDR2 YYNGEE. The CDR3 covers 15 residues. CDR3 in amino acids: CASSVSGRAYNEQFF. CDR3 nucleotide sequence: TGTGCCAGCAGCGTTAGCGGGAGGGCCTACAATGAGCAGTTCTTC. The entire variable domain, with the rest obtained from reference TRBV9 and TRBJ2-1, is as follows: DSGVTQTPKHLITATGQRVTLRCSPRSGDLSVYWYQQSLDQGLQFLIQYYNGEERAKGNILERFSAQQFPDLHSELNLSSLELGDSALYFCASSVSGRAYNEQFFGPGTRLTVL.

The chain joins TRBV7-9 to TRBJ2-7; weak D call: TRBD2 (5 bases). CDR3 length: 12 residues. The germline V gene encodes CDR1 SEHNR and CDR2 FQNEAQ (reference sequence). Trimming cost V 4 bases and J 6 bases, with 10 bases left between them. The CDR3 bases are TGTGCCAGCAGCTCCGAGGGCGGCGAGCAGTACTTC. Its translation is CASSSEGGEQYF.

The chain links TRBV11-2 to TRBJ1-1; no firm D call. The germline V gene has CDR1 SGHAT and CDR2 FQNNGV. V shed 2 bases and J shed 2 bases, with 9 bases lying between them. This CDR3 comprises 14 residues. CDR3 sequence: CASSLLGSNTEAFF. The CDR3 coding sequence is TGTGCCAGCAGCTTACTGGGCTCTAACACTGAAGCTTTCTTT.

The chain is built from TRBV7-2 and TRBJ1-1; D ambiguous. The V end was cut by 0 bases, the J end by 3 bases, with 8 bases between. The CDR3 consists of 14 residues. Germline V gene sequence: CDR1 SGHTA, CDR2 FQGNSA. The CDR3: CASSLALQDTEAFF. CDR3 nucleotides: TGTGCCAGCAGCTTAGCCCTGCAGGACACTGAAGCTTTCTTT.

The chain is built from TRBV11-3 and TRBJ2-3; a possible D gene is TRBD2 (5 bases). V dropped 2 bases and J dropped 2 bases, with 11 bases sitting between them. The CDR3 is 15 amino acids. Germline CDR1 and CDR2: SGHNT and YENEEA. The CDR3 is CASSLRGRNTDTQYF. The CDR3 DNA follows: TGTGCCAGCAGCTTAAGAGGGAGAAACACAGATACGCAGTATTTT.

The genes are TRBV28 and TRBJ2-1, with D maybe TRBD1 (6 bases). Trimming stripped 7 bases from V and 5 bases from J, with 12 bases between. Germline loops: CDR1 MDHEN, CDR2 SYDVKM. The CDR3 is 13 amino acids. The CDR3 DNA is TGTGCCAGCACTCGGACAGCCCACAATGAGCAGTTCTTC. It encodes CASTRTAHNEQFF.

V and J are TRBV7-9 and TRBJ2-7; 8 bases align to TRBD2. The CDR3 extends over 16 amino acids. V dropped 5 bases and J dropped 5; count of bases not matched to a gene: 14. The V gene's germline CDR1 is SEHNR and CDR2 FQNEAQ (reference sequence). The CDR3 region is CASSREVRAGVHEQYF. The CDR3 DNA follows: TGTGCCAGCAGCCGGGAAGTAAGAGCGGGAGTACACGAGCAGTACTTC.

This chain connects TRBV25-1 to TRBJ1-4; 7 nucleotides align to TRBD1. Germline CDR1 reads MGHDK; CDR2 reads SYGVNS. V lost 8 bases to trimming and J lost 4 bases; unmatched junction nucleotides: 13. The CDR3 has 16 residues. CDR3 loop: CASGSIGGAGNEKLFF. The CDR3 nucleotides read TGTGCCAGCGGAAGTATAGGGGGCGCGGGTAATGAAAAACTGTTTTTT.

The CDR3 is CAWSIQGGADYGYTF. CDR3 bases: TGTGCCTGGAGTATCCAAGGTGGGGCGGACTATGGCTACACCTTC. V is TRBV30 and J is TRBJ1-2; a possible D gene is TRBD1 (5 bases). V dropped 2 bases and J dropped 3 bases, with 16 bases sitting between them. This CDR3 spans 15 amino acids. Germline values: CDR1 GTSNPN, CDR2 SVGIG (reference sequence).

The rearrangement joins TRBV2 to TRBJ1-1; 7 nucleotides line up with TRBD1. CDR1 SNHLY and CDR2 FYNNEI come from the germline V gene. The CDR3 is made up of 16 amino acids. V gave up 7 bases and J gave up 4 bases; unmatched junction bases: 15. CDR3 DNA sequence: TGTGCCAGCACCCGGGACAGCGGACTTGTGAGCACTGAAGCTTTCTTT. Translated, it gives CASTRDSGLVSTEAFF.

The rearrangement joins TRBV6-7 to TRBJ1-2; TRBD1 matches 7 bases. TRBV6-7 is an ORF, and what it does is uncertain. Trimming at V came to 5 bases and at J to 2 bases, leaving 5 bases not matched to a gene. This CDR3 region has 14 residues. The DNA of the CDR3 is TGTGCCAGCAGTCACAGGGGTAAAAACTATGGCTACACCTTC. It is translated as CASSHRGKNYGYTF.